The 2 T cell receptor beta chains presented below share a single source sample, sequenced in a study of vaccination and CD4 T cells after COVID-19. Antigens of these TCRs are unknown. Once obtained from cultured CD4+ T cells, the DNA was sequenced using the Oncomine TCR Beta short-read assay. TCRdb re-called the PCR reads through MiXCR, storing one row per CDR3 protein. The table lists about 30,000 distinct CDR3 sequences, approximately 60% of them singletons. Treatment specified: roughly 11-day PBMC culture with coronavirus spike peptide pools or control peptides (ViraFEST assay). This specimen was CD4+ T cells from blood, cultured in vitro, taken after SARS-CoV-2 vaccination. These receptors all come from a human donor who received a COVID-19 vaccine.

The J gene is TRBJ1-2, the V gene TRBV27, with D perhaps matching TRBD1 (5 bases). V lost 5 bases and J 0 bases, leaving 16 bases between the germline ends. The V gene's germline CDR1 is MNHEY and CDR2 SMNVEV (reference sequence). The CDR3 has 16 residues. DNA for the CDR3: TGTGCCAGCAGTCCCTTAGGGAGGGGCCCTAACTATGGCTACACCTTC. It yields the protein CASSPLGRGPNYGYTF.

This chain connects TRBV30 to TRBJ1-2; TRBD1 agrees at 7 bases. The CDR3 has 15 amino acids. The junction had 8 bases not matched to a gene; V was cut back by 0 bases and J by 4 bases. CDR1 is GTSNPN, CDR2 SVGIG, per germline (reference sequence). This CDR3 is CAWSVQGGEGYGYTF. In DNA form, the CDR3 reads TGTGCCTGGAGTGTACAAGGGGGCGAAGGCTATGGCTACACCTTC. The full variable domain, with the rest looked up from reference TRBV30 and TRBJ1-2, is SQTIHQWPATLVQPVGSPLSLECTVEGTSNPNLYWYRQAAGRGLQLLFYSVGIGQISSEVPQNLSASRPQDRQFILSSKKLLLSDSGFYLCAWSVQGGEGYGYTFGSGTRLTVV.